This passage covers 25 T cell receptor beta chains from one sample sequenced in a study of T-cell memory formation after mild COVID-19. One entry per CDR3 protein results from TCRdb running MiXCR on the 5' RACE reads. This table holds roughly 510,000 distinct CDR3 sequences, around a sixth found once. The sequencing sample was made of PBMCs or a T cell subset sorted from them (not recorded which). The receptors here all came from an adult woman who had mild COVID-19 (a few samples of this study predate the infection). Cell type and time point are not known.

This clonotype was observed a few times. The chain uses TRBV27 and TRBJ1-5, with a possible D match to TRBD1 (6 bases). This CDR3 region has 17 residues. Deletions cut 8 bases from V and 0 bases from J, with 20 bases between. Germline V CDR1 and CDR2: MNHEY, SMNVEV (reference sequence). The CDR3 loop is CASATLGAGYSNQPQHF. In DNA form, the CDR3 reads TGTGCCAGCGCCACTCTGGGGGCAGGGTATAGCAATCAGCCCCAGCATTTT.

This clonotype has more than one count but fewer than ten. The CDR3 DNA sequence: TGTGCCAGCAGCCCAACGTTTAACGGGGAGCTGTTTTTT. Translating gives CASSPTFNGELFF. The rearrangement links TRBV4-2 to TRBJ2-2; D uncertain. The V end lost 4 bases, the J end lost 7 bases, and 10 bases lay between the germline ends. The CDR3 sequence is 13 residues long. From germline, CDR1 is LGHNA and CDR2 YNFKEQ.

This clonotype was detected ten times or more. Here the CDR3 reads CSVTSGYNEQFF. DNA of the CDR3: TGCAGCGTAACTAGCGGGTACAATGAGCAGTTCTTC. V is TRBV29-1 and J is TRBJ2-1; 9 nucleotides line up with TRBD2. CDR3 length equals 12 residues. J was trimmed by 4 bases and V by 6 bases; bases with no gene match: 1. The germline V gene has CDR1 SQVTM and CDR2 ANQGSEA.

This clonotype was counted a few times. The V gene is TRBV2, the J gene TRBJ1-3, with 10 bases fitting TRBD1. V was pared by 8 bases and J by 7 bases, with 17 bases of the junction left unmatched. Germline lookup yields CDR1 SNHLY and CDR2 FYNNEI. The CDR3 spans 17 residues. CDR3 sequence reads: CASRDRGRPAGGNTIYF. The CDR3 bases are TGTGCCAGCCGAGACAGGGGGCGACCAGCCGGGGGGAACACCATATATTTT.

This clonotype was seen a few times. This chain joins TRBV2 and TRBJ2-1; 13 bases agree with TRBD2. Germline assignment: CDR1 SNHLY and CDR2 FYNNEI. Trimming cost V 6 bases and J 9 bases; bases outside gene matches: 11. This CDR3 contains 16 residues. The CDR3 region has the DNA TGTGCCAGCAGCCACGGGCGACTAGCGGGGGGAAGTGAGCAGTTCTTC. Translated: CASSHGRLAGGSEQFF.

This clonotype was detected only a few times. The V and J genes are TRBV6-6 and TRBJ2-5; D call uncertain. V dropped 6 bases and J dropped 5 bases, with 19 bases sitting between them. CDR3 length: 15 amino acids. Per germline, CDR1 MNHNY and CDR2 SVGAGI (reference sequence). CDR3 protein: CASSPVSGPLETQYF. CDR3 nucleotide sequence: TGTGCCAGCAGCCCCGTTTCGGGTCCTTTGGAGACCCAGTACTTC.

V gene TRBV2 combines with J gene TRBJ2-7; 8 nucleotides line up with TRBD2. This CDR3 is built from 15 residues. CDR1 is SNHLY and CDR2 is FYNNEI in the germline V gene. With V trimmed by 3 bases and J by 3 bases, 7 bases remained unmatched. CDR3 residues: CASSERSGGYYEQYF. The CDR3 DNA sequence: TGTGCCAGCAGTGAGCGGAGCGGGGGCTACTACGAGCAGTACTTC.

This clonotype was picked up a small number of times. The chain combines TRBV7-9 with TRBJ2-5; 9 positions match TRBD1. Trimming cost V 5 bases and J 9 bases; bases outside gene matches: 13. This CDR3 region has 15 residues. CDR1 and CDR2 from the germline V gene are SEHNR and FQNEAQ (reference sequence). The CDR3 region is CASSPSPGQGAAQYF. The CDR3 DNA reads TGTGCCAGCAGCCCGAGCCCGGGACAGGGAGCGGCCCAGTACTTC.

The J gene is TRBJ1-2, the V gene TRBV5-1; possible D gene TRBD1, 5 bases. With 5 bases removed from V and 7 bases from J, the gap between germline ends came to 15 bases. Germline-derived CDR1 and CDR2 are SGHRS and YFSETQ. CDR3 size: 13 residues. The CDR3 loop is CASRLDRGVGYTF. The CDR3 DNA reads TGCGCCAGCAGGCTCGACAGAGGTGTTGGCTACACCTTC.

This clonotype was counted only a few times. This sequence joins TRBV6-1 and TRBJ2-7, with D tentatively TRBD1 or TRBD2 (5 bases each). The ends were cut back, 7 bases at V and 4 bases at J, with 23 bases in the middle. The CDR3 contains 16 residues. Per germline, CDR1 MNHNS and CDR2 SASEGT. The DNA for the CDR3 is TGTGCCAGCACGGGACGGCCCCAGGCACGGTATTACGAGCAGTACTTC. It yields the protein CASTGRPQARYYEQYF.

The chain links TRBV6-2 or TRBV6-3 to TRBJ2-3; D gene uncertain. Germline V gene sequence: CDR1 MNHEY, CDR2 SVGEGT. The CDR3 contains 16 residues. The V end was cut by 2 bases, the J end by 0 bases, with 12 bases between. DNA for the CDR3: TGTGCCAGCAGTTACACCTTAATCCCCAGCACAGATACGCAGTATTTT. This translates into CASSYTLIPSTDTQYF.

Notes on this clonotype: Sequence at one end of the junction differs from germline and may be a read error. The rearrangement links TRBV27 to TRBJ2-7; D call uncertain. This CDR3 has 15 amino acids. The germline CDR1 and CDR2 sequences are MNHEY and SMNVEV (reference sequence). The CDR3 coding sequence is TGTTCCAGCAGTCCACTTGCGGCCCTAGCCTACGAGCAGTACTTC. This encodes CSSSPLAALAYEQYF.

This clonotype was observed a handful of times. J is TRBJ2-3 and V is TRBV6-6; possible D gene TRBD2, 5 bases. The germline V and J ends were trimmed by 9 bases and 1 base, with 14 bases remaining between them. Germline V gene lookup returns CDR1 MNHNY and CDR2 SVGAGI (reference sequence). The CDR3 runs to 14 residues. CDR3 sequence reads: CASLRSGRTDTQYF. The CDR3 nucleotides are TGTGCCAGTTTACGAAGCGGACGCACAGATACGCAGTATTTT.

The chain is built from TRBV9 and TRBJ2-6; D remains ambiguous. The V gene lost 0 bases and the J gene lost 4 bases, with 11 bases spanning the gap. The CDR3 is 16 amino acids. Germline V gene lookup returns CDR1 SGDLS and CDR2 YYNGEE. The DNA for the CDR3 is TGTGCCAGCAGCGTAGGCCTAACGTCCGGGGCCAACGTCCTGACTTTC. It translates to CASSVGLTSGANVLTF.

The V gene is TRBV3-1, the J gene TRBJ2-3; D might be TRBD2 (5 bases). V lost 0 bases to trimming and J lost 4 bases, with 17 bases between them. Germline CDR1 LGHDT, CDR2 YNNKEL (reference sequence). The CDR3 length is 17 residues. CDR3 DNA sequence: TGTGCCAGCAGCCAAGATGTGATCCGGCTAGCATCAGATACGCAGTATTTT. This codes for CASSQDVIRLASDTQYF.

This chain uses TRBV20-1 with TRBJ2-3; D assignment may be TRBD1 or TRBD2 (5 bases each). Germline V CDR1 and CDR2: DFQATT, SNEGSKA (reference sequence). This CDR3 contains 16 residues. Trimming took 1 base from V and 6 from J, leaving 20 bases between them. The CDR3 nucleotides are TGCAGTGCTAGAGGGGCCTCCGGGGCCCAGCGGGATACGCAGTATTTT. Amino acids: CSARGASGAQRDTQYF.

This clonotype was detected a few times. The rearrangement links TRBV12-3 or TRBV12-4 to TRBJ2-7; TRBD2 agrees at 7 bases. The CDR3 consists of 12 residues. The ends lost 3 bases at V and 6 bases at J; junction bases unmatched: 2. The CDR3 is CASSLWGGEQYF. The CDR3 DNA follows: TGTGCCAGCAGTTTGTGGGGGGGCGAGCAGTACTTC.

The V and J genes are TRBV5-1 and TRBJ2-3, with D tentatively TRBD2 (6 bases). Looked up from germline, CDR1 is SGHRS and CDR2 is YFSETQ. Trimming pared 0 bases from V and 0 bases from J, leaving 11 bases between. This CDR3 comprises 16 residues. DNA of the CDR3: TGCGCCAGCAGCTTGGCCCCCGGGACTAGCACAGATACGCAGTATTTT. Translation gives CASSLAPGTSTDTQYF.

The V and J genes are TRBV30 and TRBJ2-7, with D maybe TRBD1 (6 bases). Germline V gene data show CDR1 as GTSNPN and CDR2 as SVGIG (reference sequence). Deletions cut 2 bases from V and 0 bases from J, with 11 bases between. The CDR3 covers 14 residues. CDR3 nucleotide sequence: TGTGCCTGGAGTAGAGGGGGTGCCTCCTACGAGCAGTACTTC. Protein sequence: CAWSRGGASYEQYF. Full variable domain (rest looked up from reference TRBV30 and TRBJ2-7): SQTIHQWPATLVQPVGSPLSLECTVEGTSNPNLYWYRQAAGRGLQLLFYSVGIGQISSEVPQNLSASRPQDRQFILSSKKLLLSDSGFYLCAWSRGGASYEQYFGPGTRLTVT.

V and J are TRBV7-8 and TRBJ1-5, with TRBD1 matching over 7 bases. V was pared by 5 bases and J by 5 bases, with 9 bases of the junction left unmatched. Germline loops: CDR1 SGHVS, CDR2 FQNEAQ. The CDR3 sequence is 15 residues long. The CDR3 sequence is CASSPRDSFDQPQHF. CDR3 coding DNA: TGTGCCAGCAGCCCTCGGGACAGCTTTGATCAGCCCCAGCATTTT.

In its sample, this clonotype was seen many times. V gene TRBV7-9 combines with J gene TRBJ2-3, with TRBD1 matching 9 bases. This CDR3 has 16 amino acids. J gave up 1 base and V 2 bases, and 4 bases lay outside the gene matches. Per the germline V gene, CDR1 is SEHNR and CDR2 is FQNEAQ (reference sequence). The CDR3 protein is CASSLLTGGGTDTQYF. The CDR3 DNA reads as TGTGCCAGCAGCTTACTCACAGGGGGCGGCACAGATACGCAGTATTTT.

This clonotype occurred a few times. The chain has TRBV7-9 and TRBJ1-6, with unresolved D. There are 14 residues in the CDR3. The V end lost 2 bases, the J end lost 7 bases, and 9 bases lay between the germline ends. The V gene's germline CDR1 is SEHNR and CDR2 FQNEAQ (reference sequence). In DNA form, the CDR3 reads TGTGCCAGCAGCTTACGGGTTGACAATTCACCCCTCCACTTT. Amino acid sequence: CASSLRVDNSPLHF.

This clonotype was observed at least ten times. The V call is TRBV7-2, the J call TRBJ2-7; D gene ambiguous. The CDR3 sequence is 14 residues long. With 3 bases removed from V and 0 bases from J, the gap between germline ends came to 9 bases. Germline lookup yields CDR1 SGHTA and CDR2 FQGNSA. CDR3 bases: TGTGCCAGCAGCTTCGATCCGGACTCCTACGAGCAGTACTTC. Its protein is CASSFDPDSYEQYF.

The chain couples TRBV19 to TRBJ1-4, with D hard to call. Germline V gene data show CDR1 as LNHDA and CDR2 as SQIVND (reference sequence). Trimming stripped 8 bases from V and 4 bases from J, with 11 bases between. The CDR3 is 13 amino acids. CDR3 protein: CASAVGVNEKLFF. The DNA of the CDR3 is TGTGCCAGTGCCGTTGGGGTTAATGAAAAACTGTTTTTT. Based on the CDR3 plus reference TRBV19 and TRBJ1-4, the full variable domain is DGGITQSPKYLFRKEGQNVTLSCEQNLNHDAMYWYRQDPGQGLRLIYYSQIVNDFQKGDIAEGYSVSREKKESFPLTVTSAQKNPTAFYLCASAVGVNEKLFFGSGTQLSVL.

This clonotype was detected a few times. The chain carries TRBV9 and TRBJ1-1, with 7 bases that match TRBD1. V trimming: 10 bases; J trimming: 6 bases; junction bases outside the gene matches: 15. The CDR3 is 14 amino acids. Germline-derived CDR1 and CDR2 are SGDLS and YYNGEE. The CDR3 loop is CASRRDSLAPEAFF. CDR3 nucleotide sequence: TGTGCCTCCCGAAGGGACAGCCTAGCCCCTGAAGCTTTCTTT.